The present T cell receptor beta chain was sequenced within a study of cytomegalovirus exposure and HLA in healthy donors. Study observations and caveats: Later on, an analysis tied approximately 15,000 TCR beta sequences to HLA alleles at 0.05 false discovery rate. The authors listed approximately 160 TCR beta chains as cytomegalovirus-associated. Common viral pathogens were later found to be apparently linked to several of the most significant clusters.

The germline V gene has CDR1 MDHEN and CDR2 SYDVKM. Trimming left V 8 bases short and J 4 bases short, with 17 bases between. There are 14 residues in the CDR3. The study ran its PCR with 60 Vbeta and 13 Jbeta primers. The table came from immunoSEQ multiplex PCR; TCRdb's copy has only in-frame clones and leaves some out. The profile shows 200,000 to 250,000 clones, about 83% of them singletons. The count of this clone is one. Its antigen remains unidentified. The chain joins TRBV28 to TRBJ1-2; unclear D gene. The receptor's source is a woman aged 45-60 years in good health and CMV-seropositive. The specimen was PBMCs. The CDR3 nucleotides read TGTGCCAGCCTCCGAGTGGCGCGCGGCTATGGCTACACCTTC. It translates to CASLRVARGYGYTF.